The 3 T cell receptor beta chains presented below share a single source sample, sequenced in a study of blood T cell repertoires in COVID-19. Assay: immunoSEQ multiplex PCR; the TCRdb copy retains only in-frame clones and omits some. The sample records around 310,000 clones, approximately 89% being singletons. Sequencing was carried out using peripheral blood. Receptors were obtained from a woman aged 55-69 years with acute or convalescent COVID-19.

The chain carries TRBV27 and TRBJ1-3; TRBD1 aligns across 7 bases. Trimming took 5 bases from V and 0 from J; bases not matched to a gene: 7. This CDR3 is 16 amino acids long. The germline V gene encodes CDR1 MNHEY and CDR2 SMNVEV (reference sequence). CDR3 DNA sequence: TGTGCCAGCAGTCTGGGACAGCCTCACTCTGGAAACACCATATATTTT. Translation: CASSLGQPHSGNTIYF.

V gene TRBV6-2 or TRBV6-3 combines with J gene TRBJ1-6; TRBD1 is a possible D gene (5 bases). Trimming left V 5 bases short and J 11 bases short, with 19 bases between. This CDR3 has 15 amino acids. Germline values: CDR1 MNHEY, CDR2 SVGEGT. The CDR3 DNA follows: TGTGCCAGCAGTCTCCGACAGCCACTGGTGACACCCCTCCACTTT. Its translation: CASSLRQPLVTPLHF.

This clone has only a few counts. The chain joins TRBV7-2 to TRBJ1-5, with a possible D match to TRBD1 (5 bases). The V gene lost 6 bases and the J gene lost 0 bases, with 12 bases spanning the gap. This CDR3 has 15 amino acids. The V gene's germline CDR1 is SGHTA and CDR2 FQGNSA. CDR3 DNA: TGTGCCAGCAGATCCGGGGGGAATAGCAATCAGCCCCAGCATTTT. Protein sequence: CASRSGGNSNQPQHF.